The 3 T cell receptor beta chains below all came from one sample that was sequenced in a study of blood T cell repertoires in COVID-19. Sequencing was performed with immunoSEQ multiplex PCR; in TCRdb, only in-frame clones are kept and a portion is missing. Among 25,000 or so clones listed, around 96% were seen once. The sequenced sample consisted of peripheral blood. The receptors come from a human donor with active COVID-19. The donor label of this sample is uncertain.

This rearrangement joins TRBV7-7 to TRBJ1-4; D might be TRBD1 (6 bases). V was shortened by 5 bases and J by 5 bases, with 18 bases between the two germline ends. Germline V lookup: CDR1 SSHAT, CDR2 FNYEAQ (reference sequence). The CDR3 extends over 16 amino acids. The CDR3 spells CASSHFLFRGNEKLFF. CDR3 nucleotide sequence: TGTGCCAGCAGCCACTTTCTTTTCAGGGGCAATGAAAAACTGTTTTTT.

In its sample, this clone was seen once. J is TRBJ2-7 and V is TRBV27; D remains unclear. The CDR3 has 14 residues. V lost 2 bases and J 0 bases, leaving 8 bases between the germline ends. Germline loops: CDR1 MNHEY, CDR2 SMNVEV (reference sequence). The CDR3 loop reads CASSLTVLSYEQYF. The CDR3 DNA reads TGTGCCAGCAGTTTAACGGTCCTCTCCTACGAGCAGTACTTC.

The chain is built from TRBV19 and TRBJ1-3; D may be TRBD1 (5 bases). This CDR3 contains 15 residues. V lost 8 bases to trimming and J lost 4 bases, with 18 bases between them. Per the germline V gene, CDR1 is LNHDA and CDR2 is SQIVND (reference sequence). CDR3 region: CASGPKGFSGNTIYF. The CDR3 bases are TGTGCCAGTGGCCCCAAGGGGTTTTCAGGAAACACCATATATTTT.